Listed below are T cell receptor beta chains from one sample, sequenced in a study of CD8+ T cells in alopecia areata. Repertoires were generated with immunoSEQ multiplex PCR, while TCRdb's copy carries only in-frame clones and drops some. The sample has approximately 150,000 clones, 67% seen once; the top ten hold 10% to 12%. The sequencing here drew on CD8+ T cells sorted from blood, taken at week 0. These receptor sequences come from a human donor with alopecia areata. The CDR3 runs from the conserved cysteine through the conserved F or W. D genes are given only for firm matches. Clone size is shown for a subset of rows, as once, few, many or a class of expanded clone.

>TRBV6-5|NA|NA|TRBJ1-6
CASSPMGSYNSPLHF
>TRBV5-1|NA|NA|TRBJ2-2
CASSFNTGELFF
>TRBV18|NA|few|TRBJ1-1
CASSPPQGGTEAFF
>TRBV29-1|NA|once|TRBJ1-1
CSVPNSVATEAFF
>TRBV7-2|NA|NA|TRBJ1-5
CASSGAGEGVQPQHF
>TRBV30|NA|NA|TRBJ1-2
CAWIEFGREGYTF
>TRBV30|NA|NA|TRBJ2-7
CAWSVSYEQYF
>TRBV30|NA|NA|TRBJ2-7
CAGSLGYEQYF
>TRBV5-1|NA|few|TRBJ2-7
CASSLGSRDYEQYF
>TRBV9|TRBD2|NA|TRBJ2-3
CASSDGTSGVPITDTQYF
>TRBV9|TRBD2|NA|TRBJ2-3
CASSVAGTSGDTQYF
>TRBV11-2|NA|NA|TRBJ2-7
CASSLDLGDRTYEQYF
>TRBV27|TRBD1|once|TRBJ2-1
CASSPGTATYNEQFF
>TRBV5-6|TRBD1|NA|TRBJ1-5
CASSTGTGGQPQHF
>TRBV13|TRBD2|NA|TRBJ2-2
CASSYPSGINTGELFF
>TRBV9|NA|NA|TRBJ2-1
CASSVGGRVFNEQFF
>TRBV29-1|NA|NA|TRBJ2-1
CSDLSLEQFF
>TRBV27|TRBD1|few|TRBJ1-1
CASRIPGQGDTEAFF
>TRBV30|TRBD1|NA|TRBJ1-5
CAWSPLPFRDRVTTQHF
>TRBV7-8|TRBD1|NA|TRBJ1-2
CASSDGTDYGYTF
>TRBV4-2|NA|NA|TRBJ2-1
CASSQEDRVLYNEQFF
>TRBV7-6|TRBD2|NA|TRBJ2-1
CASSWSAGGVIEQFF
>TRBV7-2|NA|NA|TRBJ2-3
CASSYTDTQYF
>TRBV5-6|TRBD1|NA|TRBJ1-2
CASSSKRGHYYGYTF
>TRBV13|TRBD1|NA|TRBJ1-4
CASTLTQGDRGSSAEKLFF
>TRBV10-2|NA|NA|TRBJ1-1
CASIQQGGVTEAFF
>TRBV4-1|NA|NA|TRBJ1-2
CASSQDLGDTWYGYTF
>TRBV5-1|NA|NA|TRBJ1-1
CASSFTPNTEAFF
>TRBV7-9|NA|few|TRBJ1-3
CASSSDGGINTIYF
>TRBV6-1|NA|NA|TRBJ2-3
CASSGWPASTDTQYF
>TRBV9|TRBD1|NA|TRBJ1-4
CASSATPGTAEGPTNEKLFF
>TRBV30|TRBD1|NA|TRBJ2-2
CAWSLGTGNTGELFF
>TRBV2|TRBD1|NA|TRBJ2-5
CASSDRDRAPETQYF
>TRBV23-1|NA|NA|TRBJ2-7
CASSNPGRTSTPEQYF
>TRBV6-6|NA|NA|TRBJ2-7
CASKRDGEIYEQYF
>TRBV4-1|TRBD2|NA|TRBJ2-4
CASSQTSGVLAKNIQYF
>TRBV29-1|NA|NA|TRBJ2-1
CSVVRKYNEQFF
>TRBV7-9|TRBD1|NA|TRBJ2-1
CASSSLDRENEQFF
>TRBV5-6|TRBD1|NA|TRBJ1-4
CASSLGTGNEKLFF